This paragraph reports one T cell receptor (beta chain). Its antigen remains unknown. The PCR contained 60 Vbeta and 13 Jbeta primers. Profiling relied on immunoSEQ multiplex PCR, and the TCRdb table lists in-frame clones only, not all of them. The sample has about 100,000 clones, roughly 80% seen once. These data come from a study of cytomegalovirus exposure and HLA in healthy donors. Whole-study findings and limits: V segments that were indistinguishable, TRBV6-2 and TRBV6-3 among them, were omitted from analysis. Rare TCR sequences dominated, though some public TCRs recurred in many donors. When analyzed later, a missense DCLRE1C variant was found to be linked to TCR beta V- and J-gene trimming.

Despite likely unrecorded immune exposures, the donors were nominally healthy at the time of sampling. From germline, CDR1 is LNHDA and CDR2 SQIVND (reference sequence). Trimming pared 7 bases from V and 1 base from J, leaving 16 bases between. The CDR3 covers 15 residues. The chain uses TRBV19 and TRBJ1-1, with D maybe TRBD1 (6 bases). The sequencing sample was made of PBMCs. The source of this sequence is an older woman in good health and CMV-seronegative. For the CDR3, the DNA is TGTGCCAGTACCCCAGGGGCATGGACGAACACTGAAGCTTTCTTT. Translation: CASTPGAWTNTEAFF.